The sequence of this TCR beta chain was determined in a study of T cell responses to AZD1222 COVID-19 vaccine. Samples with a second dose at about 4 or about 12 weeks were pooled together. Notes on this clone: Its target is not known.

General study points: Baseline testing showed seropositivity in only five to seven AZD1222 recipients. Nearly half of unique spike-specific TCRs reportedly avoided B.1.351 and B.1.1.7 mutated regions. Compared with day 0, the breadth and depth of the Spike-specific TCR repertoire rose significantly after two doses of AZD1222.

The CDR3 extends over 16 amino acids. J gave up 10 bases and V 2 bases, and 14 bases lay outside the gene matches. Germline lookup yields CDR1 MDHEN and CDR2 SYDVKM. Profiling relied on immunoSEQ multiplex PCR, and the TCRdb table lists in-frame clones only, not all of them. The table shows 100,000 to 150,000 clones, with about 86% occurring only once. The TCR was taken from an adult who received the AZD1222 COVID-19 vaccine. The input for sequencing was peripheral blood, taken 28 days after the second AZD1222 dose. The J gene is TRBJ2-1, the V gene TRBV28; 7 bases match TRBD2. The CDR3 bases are TGTGCCAGCAGTTTAGGAGGCCAGCCTACCGGGGGGGAGCAGTTCTTC. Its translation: CASSLGGQPTGGEQFF.